The clone carrying this TCR beta chain was found a few times. The source of the sample is a study of cytomegalovirus exposure and HLA in healthy donors. PCR was performed using 60 Vbeta and 13 Jbeta primers. TCRdb's copy holds only in-frame clones and misses some; the assay was immunoSEQ multiplex PCR. The top ten hold over 1% of the sample, which has about 130,000 clones, 65% to 80% seen once. Losses at the gene ends were 10 bases for V and 4 bases for J; bases not matched to a gene: 5. The germline CDR1 and CDR2 sequences are MNHNY and SVGAGI (reference sequence). The CDR3 has 12 residues. Material for sequencing was PBMCs. This rearrangement joins TRBV6-6 to TRBJ2-5, with TRBD1 identical over 8 bases. The clonotype originates from a human donor in good health. The CDR3 protein is CAIKQGGETQYF. CDR3 in DNA: TGTGCCATCAAACAGGGGGGAGAGACCCAGTACTTC.